One sample yielded the 8 T cell receptor beta chains listed below, sequenced in a study of Graves' ophthalmopathy and Graves' hyperthyroidism. Researchers took RNA transcripts and amplified TCR beta CDR3 regions from them. HTBI primers were employed in first-round RT-PCR, then a second-round multiplex PCR followed. TCRdb recomputed calls from the multiplex PCR reads with MiXCR, one row per CDR3 protein. The sample has 500,000 to 600,000 distinct CDR3 sequences, under 40% seen once; the top ten hold roughly 4.5%. Input material: peripheral blood or thyroid tissue (not recorded which). The receptors were gathered from an adult man with Graves' hyperthyroidism.

The CDR3: CASSQDRRYF. In DNA, the CDR3 is TGTGCCAGCAGCCAAGACCGACGGTACTTC. The rearrangement joins TRBV3-1 to TRBJ2-5; D unclear. The CDR3 length is 10 residues. Germline V CDR1 and CDR2: LGHDT, YNNKEL (reference sequence). Trimming removed 0 bases from V and 13 bases from J, with 6 bases in between.

This clonotype has a handful of counts. V and J are TRBV2 and TRBJ1-1, with D possibly being TRBD1 (5 bases). This CDR3 is built from 16 residues. V gave up 5 bases and J gave up 4 bases, with 20 bases separating them. Germline V CDR1 and CDR2: SNHLY, FYNNEI. The CDR3 sequence: CASSRSGAVVGTEAFF. The CDR3 DNA reads as TGTGCCAGCAGTAGGAGCGGGGCCGTGGTGGGCACTGAAGCTTTCTTT.

This clonotype appeared a single time. A single base separates this from a much larger clone, so it may be a read error. J is TRBJ2-2 and V is TRBV7-9; 9 positions match TRBD2. V shed 3 bases, J shed 8 bases, and the junction held 10 bases outside the gene matches. Germline V gene data show CDR1 as SEHNR and CDR2 as FQNEAQ (reference sequence). The CDR3 consists of 16 residues. DNA for the CDR3: TGTGCCAGCAGCTTGGGAGCGGGGGGAAGGCTAGGGGAGCTGTTTTTT. Its translation: CASSLGAGGRLGELFF.

This clonotype appeared many times. The V and J genes are TRBV29-1 and TRBJ1-1, with no clear D. Germline CDR1 SQVTM, CDR2 ANQGSEA. The CDR3 runs 13 residues. V was cut by 5 bases and J by 0 bases, with 10 bases left in between. CDR3 coding DNA: TGCAGCGTTCGGGCCTTCATGAACACTGAAGCTTTCTTT. Protein: CSVRAFMNTEAFF.

To note about this clonotype: A clone one base away is much larger, so this may be a read error. The J gene is TRBJ1-2, the V gene TRBV2; possible D gene TRBD1, 6 bases. CDR3 length: 16 amino acids. CDR1 SNHLY and CDR2 FYNNEI come from the germline V gene. CDR3 sequence (DNA): TGTACCAGCAGTTACGATTGGGGGGGCGAAAGCTATGGCTACACCTTC. Translation gives CTSSYDWGGESYGYTF.

The chain couples TRBV10-3 to TRBJ1-4, with D perhaps TRBD1 (5 bases). V shed 3 bases and J shed 8 bases, with 13 bases lying between them. Germline V gene sequence: CDR1 ENHRY, CDR2 SYGVKD. The CDR3 extends over 14 amino acids. CDR3 sequence reads: CAISDGAAGEKLFF. CDR3 in DNA: TGTGCCATCAGTGATGGGGCTGCGGGAGAAAAACTGTTTTTT.

This clonotype has at least ten counts. This chain joins TRBV19 and TRBJ1-1, with unresolved D. CDR3 size: 12 residues. V lost 8 bases and J lost 2, with 9 bases in between. In germline, CDR1 is LNHDA, CDR2 SQIVND (reference sequence). CDR3 in DNA: TGTGCCAGTTCTGAAATCAACACTGAAGCTTTCTTT. It specifies CASSEINTEAFF.

This clonotype was seen at least ten times. The J gene is TRBJ1-1, the V gene TRBV20-1; 7 bases line up with TRBD1. V lost 0 bases to trimming and J lost 0 bases; unmatched junction nucleotides: 10. The CDR3 has 17 amino acids. Germline loops: CDR1 DFQATT, CDR2 SNEGSKA (reference sequence). The CDR3, as DNA: TGCAGTGCTAGAGATTGGGACAGTGGTGGGGTGAACACTGAAGCTTTCTTT. Translation: CSARDWDSGGVNTEAFF.